Reported below is one T cell receptor beta chain. Antigen: not known. PCR was performed using 60 Vbeta and 13 Jbeta primers. The table came from immunoSEQ multiplex PCR; TCRdb's copy has only in-frame clones and leaves some out. The top ten clones hold nearly 7% of a sample with about 140,000 clones, less than 85% of them seen once. This sample stems from a study of cytomegalovirus exposure and HLA in healthy donors. For the study at large: A preliminary data release comprised approximately 85 million unique TCRs obtained from HLA-typed donors. Genotyping of more than 300 donors showed that 65% to 90% belonged to the Caucasian-associated ancestry cluster.

CDR1 is SGHNT, CDR2 YYREEE, per germline (reference sequence). The CDR3 runs to 15 residues. V lost 4 bases to trimming and J lost 7 bases, with 20 bases between them. Findings and caveats of the study: Researchers reportedly found TCR beta sequences accurately predicted most subjects' HLA-A and HLA-B alleles.

This TCR was sampled from a middle-aged man in good health and CMV-seropositive. The chain is built from TRBV5-4 and TRBJ1-1; TRBD1 might be the D (5 bases). Sequenced sample: PBMCs. CDR3 DNA: TGTGCCAGCAGCCCATGGCCGGGGGGAGGAATTGAAGCTTTCTTT. This gives the protein CASSPWPGGGIEAFF.